The sequence of this T cell receptor (beta chain) was determined in a study of T-cell reconstitution after alpha-beta-depleted transplantation in children. The CDR3 is 16 residues long. Using unique molecular identifiers, the investigators prepared the TCRbeta library. In TCRdb, the PCR reads were re-called with MiXCR into one record per CDR3 protein. This table has about 540,000 distinct CDR3 sequences, approximately 20% appearing once. The rearrangement uses TRBV21-1 and TRBJ2-7; TRBD1 is the table's D call and was not checked against the DNA. TRBV21-1 constitutes a pseudogene. The sequence was obtained from a human donor who donated a stem cell graft to a child with acute lymphoblastic leukemia. The sequencing here drew on PBMCs from the stem cell graft donor, taken from the stem cell graft. The chain's CDR3 is CASRPRQGPHSYEQYF. CDR3 nucleotides: TGTGCCAGCCGCCCTCGACAGGGGCCCCACTCCTACGAGCAGTACTTC.